Listed below are T cell receptor beta chains from one sample, sequenced in a study of blood T cells in healthy people across ages. TCRdb used MiXCR to reprocess the 5' RACE reads, holding one entry per CDR3 protein. The repertoire holds about 500,000 distinct CDR3 sequences, with around 24% as singletons. These data were also filed under a second study, of T cells of mothers and their children.

Sequenced sample: blood. Source of these receptors: a boy aged 10-17 years in good health. The conserved cysteine and the conserved F or W are not part of the CDR3 here.

J,V,CDR3
TRBJ2-7,TRBV6-2/TRBV6-3,ASSYSADPTYEQY
TRBJ1-2,TRBV6-1,ASSEALVKGSHFNANYGYT
TRBJ2-3,TRBV6-1,ASRTLTPGRGYTQY
TRBJ1-1,TRBV6-2/TRBV6-3,ASRSHLRDKNTEAF
TRBJ2-3,TRBV27,ASRRLAGGGTDTQY
TRBJ1-6,TRBV27,ASSFRQRNSPLH
TRBJ1-2,TRBV7-2,ASSDSGGGYT
TRBJ2-3,TRBV4-3,ASSQGSRAADTQY
TRBJ1-1,TRBV6-5,ACSRDRGNTEAF
TRBJ2-5,TRBV7-2,ASSLSGVEETQY
TRBJ2-5,TRBV28,ASSPGLAVYWYQETQY
TRBJ2-1,TRBV9,ASSAQVGRELNEQF
TRBJ2-4,TRBV7-2,ASSLSSGPGENIQY
TRBJ2-5,TRBV6-2/TRBV6-3,ASSRRLAGGKETQY
TRBJ2-2,TRBV7-8,ASESAGVNTGELF
-,TRBV7-2,ASSRDSVYEQY
TRBJ2-2,TRBV28,ASSFPRGQGFGTTSGELF
TRBJ2-7,TRBV7-9,ASSPGQGRSYEQY
TRBJ1-2,TRBV7-3,ASSSGQGDYT
TRBJ2-5,TRBV11-2,ASSPGQKYEETQY
TRBJ2-3,TRBV6-4,ASSDSPGLAGTRTDTQY
TRBJ1-1,TRBV29-1,SVAAGGSTEAF
TRBJ2-1,TRBV29-1,SVDGGRLSYNEQF